This TCR beta chain appears in the sequencing data of a study of T cells expressing NK-cell markers. The overall study: Out of eight donors sequenced, seven tested HCMV-seropositive and the remaining one seronegative. Findings of the study overall: A range of about 1.0-8% of CD8+ T cells consisted of dominant NKG2C+ clonotypes in a handful of donors.

One entry per CDR3 protein, without DNA, is what TCRdb gives after re-calling the 5' RACE reads. This listing includes about 260,000 distinct CDR3 sequences. Per the germline V gene, CDR1 is MNHNS and CDR2 is SASEGT. The CDR3 contains 18 residues. Points on this clonotype: Its antigen remains unknown.

The TCR sequence derives from a man younger than 35 in good health. Sample: blood T cells: a sorted CD56 or NKG2C T cell subset, CD4+ or CD8+ T cells, or bulk PBMC T cells (not recorded which). The V and J genes are TRBV6-1 and TRBJ2-1; TCRdb returns TRBD1, unconfirmable since there is no DNA. The CDR3 loop reads CASSGQGAFVRSYNEQFF.